The T cell receptor beta chain under discussion was sequenced for a study of blood T cell repertoires in COVID-19. Study overall: Sources were T cells, B-cell-depleted T cells, or PBMCs; the material itself was cDNA or gDNA.

In the original workflow: Estimated nucleated cell counts came from reference gene primer amplification. The protocol was immunoSEQ multiplex PCR, while the TCRdb copy is restricted to in-frame clones and leaves out a portion. V, J and clone size are taken as reported in that table, and D and trimming were inferred from the DNA itself. The table has 200,000 to 250,000 clones, roughly 84% seen once; the top ten hold 6% to 9.5%. Germline CDR1 and CDR2: LNHNV and YYDKDF (reference sequence). The CDR3 runs to 14 residues. The V gene lost 2 bases and the J gene lost 1 base, with 8 bases spanning the gap. This clone was detected a few times.

Sequenced: peripheral blood. The origin of this receptor is a woman in her fifties or sixties with acute or convalescent COVID-19. J is TRBJ1-1 and V is TRBV15; no clear D gene. The CDR3 region has the DNA TGTGCCACCAGCAGAAAGACACCGAACACTGAAGCTTTCTTT. As protein: CATSRKTPNTEAFF.